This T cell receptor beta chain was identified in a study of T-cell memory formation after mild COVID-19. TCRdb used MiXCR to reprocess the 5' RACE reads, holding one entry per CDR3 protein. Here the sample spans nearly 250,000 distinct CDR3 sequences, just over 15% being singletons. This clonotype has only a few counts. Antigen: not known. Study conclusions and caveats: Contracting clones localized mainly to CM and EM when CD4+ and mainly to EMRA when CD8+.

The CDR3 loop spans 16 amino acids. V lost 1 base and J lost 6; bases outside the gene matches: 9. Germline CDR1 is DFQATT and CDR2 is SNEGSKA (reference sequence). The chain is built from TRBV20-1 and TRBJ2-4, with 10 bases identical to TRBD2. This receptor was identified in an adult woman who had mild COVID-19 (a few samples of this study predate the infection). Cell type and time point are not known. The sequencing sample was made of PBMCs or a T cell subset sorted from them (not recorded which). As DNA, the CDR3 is TGCAGTGCTAGAGGGAAGCGGGGGGGCCTCATAAACATTCAGTACTTC. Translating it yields CSARGKRGGLINIQYF.